The 5 T cell receptor beta chains in this list originate from one sample, sequenced in a study of lymphopenia after photon versus proton radiotherapy. Assay used: immunoSEQ multiplex PCR; TCRdb lists only in-frame clones, some missing. The sample holds around 160,000 clones; more than 85% are singletons and the top ten take around 5.1%. The source was peripheral blood, collected from a patient treated with photon-based radiotherapy. These receptors came from a man between 50 and 59 years old with gastric cancer.

The chain recombines TRBV5-6 with TRBJ2-1; D remains unclear. Germline V gene lookup returns CDR1 SGHDT and CDR2 YYEEEE. The CDR3 is made up of 13 amino acids. Trimming cost V 4 bases and J 8 bases, with 13 bases left between them. The CDR3 loop reads CASSPGLFYEQFF. CDR3 in DNA: TGTGCCAGCAGCCCGGGTTTGTTCTATGAGCAGTTCTTC.

This chain connects TRBV7-9 to TRBJ2-3, with D unresolved. Deletions cut 1 base from V and 1 base from J, with 9 bases between. This CDR3 region has 15 residues. CDR1 and CDR2 (germline): SEHNR, FQNEAQ (reference sequence). CDR3 coding DNA: TGTGCCAGCAGCTTAGTGGGGAAGGGCACAGATACGCAGTATTTT. Translation: CASSLVGKGTDTQYF.

The gene calls are TRBV20-1 and TRBJ2-1; D remains ambiguous. CDR1 is DFQATT, CDR2 SNEGSKA, per germline (reference sequence). The CDR3 length is 11 residues. V lost 4 bases to trimming and J lost 7 bases, with 8 bases between them. The chain's CDR3 is CSATGDNEQFF. CDR3 nucleotides: TGCAGTGCTACCGGTGATAATGAGCAGTTCTTC.

The V gene is TRBV28, the J gene TRBJ1-5; D is undetermined. Germline V gives CDR1 MDHEN, CDR2 SYDVKM. V lost 2 bases and J 7 bases, leaving 12 bases between the germline ends. This CDR3 comprises 14 residues. CDR3 coding DNA: TGTGCCAGCAGTTTAATCGGTGTTGGACAGCCCCAGCATTTT. It specifies CASSLIGVGQPQHF.

V usage is TRBV30 and J usage is TRBJ2-1; maybe TRBD2 (6 bases). V lost 5 bases and J lost 0, with 11 bases in between. The CDR3 has 14 amino acids. In germline, CDR1 is GTSNPN, CDR2 SVGIG (reference sequence). The CDR3 sequence is CAWASVSSYNEQFF. In nucleotides, the CDR3 is TGTGCCTGGGCTAGCGTTAGCTCCTACAATGAGCAGTTCTTC. The whole variable domain, filled in from reference TRBV30 and TRBJ2-1, reads SQTIHQWPATLVQPVGSPLSLECTVEGTSNPNLYWYRQAAGRGLQLLFYSVGIGQISSEVPQNLSASRPQDRQFILSSKKLLLSDSGFYLCAWASVSSYNEQFFGPGTRLTVL.